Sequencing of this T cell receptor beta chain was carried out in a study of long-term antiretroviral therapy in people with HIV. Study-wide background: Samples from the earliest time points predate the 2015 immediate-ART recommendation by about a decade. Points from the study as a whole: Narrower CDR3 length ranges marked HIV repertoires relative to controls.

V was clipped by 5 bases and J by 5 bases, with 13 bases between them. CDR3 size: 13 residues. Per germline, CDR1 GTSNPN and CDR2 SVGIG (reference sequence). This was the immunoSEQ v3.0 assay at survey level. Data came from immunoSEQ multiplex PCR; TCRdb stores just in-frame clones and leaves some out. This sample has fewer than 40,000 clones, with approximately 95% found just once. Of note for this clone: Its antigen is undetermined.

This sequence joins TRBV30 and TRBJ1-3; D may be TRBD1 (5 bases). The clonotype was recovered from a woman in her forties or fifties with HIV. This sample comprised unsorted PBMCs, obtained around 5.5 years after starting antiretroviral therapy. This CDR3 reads CAWGTGKRNTIYF. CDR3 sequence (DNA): TGTGCCTGGGGTACAGGAAAGAGAAACACCATATATTTT.